The 23 T cell receptor beta chains reported below all come from one sample, sequenced in a study of blood T cells in healthy people across ages. PCR was performed a second time for about 7 to 11 cycles using a sample-barcoded 5' primer and a J-beta primer mix. TCRdb re-derived calls from the 5' RACE reads in MiXCR, one entry per CDR3 protein. The repertoire consists of about 650,000 distinct CDR3 sequences, with approximately 52% occurring once and the leading ten covering approximately 15%. The sequencing sample was made of blood. All receptors come from a woman older than 75 in good health.

This clonotype was found many times. The chain carries TRBV4-2 and TRBJ2-2; TRBD2 is a possible D gene (5 bases). Looked up from germline, CDR1 is LGHNA and CDR2 is YNFKEQ. The V end lost 0 bases, the J end lost 4 bases, and 15 bases lay between the germline ends. This CDR3 spans 17 amino acids. CDR3 residues: CASSQEVLAVGTGELFF. Here the CDR3 DNA reads TGTGCCAGCAGCCAAGAGGTCCTAGCCGTGGGCACCGGGGAGCTGTTTTTT.

This clonotype was picked up many times. The rearrangement joins TRBV5-4 to TRBJ2-2, with 9 nucleotides matching TRBD1. Germline V lookup: CDR1 SGHNT, CDR2 YYREEE (reference sequence). Unmatched junction bases numbered 9, after V lost 7 bases and J lost 5 bases. This CDR3 is 15 amino acids long. The DNA for the CDR3 is TGTGCCAGCCGGCGGTACAGGGGGCGTACCGGGGAGCTGTTTTTT. Amino acids: CASRRYRGRTGELFF.

The V and J genes are TRBV29-1 and TRBJ2-1, with D possibly TRBD1 on 6 matching bases. Germline values: CDR1 SQVTM, CDR2 ANQGSEA. The CDR3 runs 15 residues. Trimming pared 4 bases from V and 8 bases from J, leaving 21 bases between. In DNA, the CDR3 is TGCAGCGTTGTCCTCCTCCTGACAGGAGAAGATGAGCAGTTCTTC. It encodes CSVVLLLTGEDEQFF.

Notes on this clonotype: A single base separates this from a much larger clone, so it may be a read error. The chain has TRBV7-2 and TRBJ2-7; D unresolved. The CDR3 contains 14 residues. CDR1 SGHTA and CDR2 FQGNSA come from the germline V gene. Between the trimmed V and J ends, which lost 1 base and 7 bases, there was a span of 14 bases. The chain's CDR3 is CASSLGGRHSEQYF. The CDR3 DNA is TGTGCCAGCAGCTTAGGCGGTCGGCACAGTGAGCAGTACTTC.

The rearrangement links TRBV5-1 to TRBJ2-1, with D unclear. V dropped 0 bases and J dropped 13 bases, with 14 bases sitting between them. The germline V gene encodes CDR1 SGHRS and CDR2 YFSETQ. The CDR3 consists of 13 residues. For the CDR3, the DNA is TGCGCCAGCAGCTTGGACGCCGAAGGTGCACAGTTCTTC. As protein: CASSLDAEGAQFF.

The genes are TRBV4-3 and TRBJ2-3; D not certain. Trimming cost V 2 bases and J 2 bases, with 8 bases left between them. This CDR3 spans 14 amino acids. The germline V gene encodes CDR1 LGHNA and CDR2 YSLEER. As DNA, the CDR3 is TGCGCCAGCAGCCAACTCCCGGCCACAGATACGCAGTATTTT. The encoded protein is CASSQLPATDTQYF.

CDR3 nucleotide sequence: TGTGCCAGCAGTTTATGGCAAATAGGCGGGAGTGTAGTAGGCAATGAGCAGTTCTTC. This sequence encodes CASSLWQIGGSVVGNEQFF. The J gene is TRBJ2-1, the V gene TRBV27, with 7 bases lining up with TRBD2. Germline loops: CDR1 MNHEY, CDR2 SMNVEV (reference sequence). The V gene end was trimmed by 1 base and the J gene end by 6 bases; junction bases not matched to a gene: 18. The length of the CDR3 is 19 residues.

This clonotype was counted between two and nine times. The chain couples TRBV7-2 to TRBJ2-7, with 10 bases lining up with TRBD2. This CDR3 is 15 amino acids long. The V segment lost 7 bases and the J segment 5 bases; nucleotides outside the gene matches: 11. Germline V gene lookup returns CDR1 SGHTA and CDR2 FQGNSA. The CDR3 protein is CASTTTGLARHEQYF. In DNA form, the CDR3 reads TGTGCCAGCACCACTACGGGACTAGCGCGTCACGAGCAGTACTTC.

This clonotype was seen at least ten times. This chain connects TRBV12-3 or TRBV12-4 to TRBJ2-7, with TRBD1 identical over 7 bases. The CDR3 has 15 amino acids. The V gene end was trimmed by 1 base and the J gene end by 2 bases; junction bases not matched to a gene: 5. For the CDR3, the DNA is TGTGCCAGCAGTTTAGGGGACAGTAGGGCCTACGAGCAGTACTTC. Translating it yields CASSLGDSRAYEQYF.

J is TRBJ2-5 and V is TRBV20-1; 8 bases map to TRBD1. Unmatched junction bases numbered 5, after V lost 6 bases and J lost 5 bases. CDR1 DFQATT and CDR2 SNEGSKA come from the germline V gene (reference sequence). The CDR3 contains 12 residues. This chain's CDR3 is CSAGQGGETQYF. CDR3 bases: TGCAGTGCCGGACAGGGTGGCGAGACCCAGTACTTC.

The chain carries TRBV27 and TRBJ2-7; D gene uncertain. V was trimmed by 2 bases and J by 2 bases, leaving 4 bases between them. Germline lookup yields CDR1 MNHEY and CDR2 SMNVEV (reference sequence). The CDR3 runs 12 residues. CDR3 loop: CASSLRTYEQYF. CDR3 DNA sequence: TGTGCCAGCAGTTTAAGGACCTACGAGCAGTACTTC.

This clonotype appeared a single time. DNA for the CDR3: TGTGCCAGCAGGCCCCGGGGCAGGCCCTTCACAGATACGCAGTATTTT. Its protein product is CASRPRGRPFTDTQYF. This chain links TRBV6-5 with TRBJ2-3; D tentatively reads TRBD1 or TRBD2 (5 bases each). Germline CDR1 and CDR2: MNHEY and SVGAGI. V was clipped by 6 bases and J by 2 bases, with 18 bases between them. There are 16 residues in the CDR3.

The sample holds many counts of this clonotype. V gene TRBV28 combines with J gene TRBJ2-3; the D is unclear. CDR1 MDHEN and CDR2 SYDVKM come from the germline V gene. The CDR3 length is 13 residues. V was shortened by 6 bases and J by 10 bases, with 17 bases between the two germline ends. The CDR3 region has the DNA TGTGCCAGCAGATCCACCCAACAGATGTCGCAGTATTTT. Translation gives CASRSTQQMSQYF.

The rearrangement uses TRBV5-1 and TRBJ2-1; D uncertain. The V end was cut by 3 bases, the J end by 8 bases, with 12 bases between. The CDR3 has 13 residues. CDR1 is SGHRS, CDR2 YFSETQ, per germline. Here the CDR3 reads CASSSPGSHEQFF. The CDR3 DNA follows: TGCGCCAGCAGCTCCCCCGGTAGCCATGAGCAGTTCTTC.

The rearrangement links TRBV27 to TRBJ1-6; possibly TRBD1 for D (5 bases). The CDR3 contains 13 residues. The V gene lost 5 bases and the J gene lost 14 bases, with 16 bases spanning the gap. Per the germline V gene, CDR1 is MNHEY and CDR2 is SMNVEV (reference sequence). CDR3 residues: CASSPVKGRTLHF. The CDR3 DNA reads as TGTGCCAGCAGTCCCGTTAAGGGACGCACCCTCCACTTT.

V is TRBV4-2 and J is TRBJ2-7; the D gene is possibly TRBD1 (5 bases). Germline values: CDR1 LGHNA, CDR2 YNFKEQ. This CDR3 contains 16 residues. Deletions cut 0 bases from V and 0 bases from J, with 12 bases between. CDR3 in amino acids: CASSQEGRATSYEQYF. The CDR3 nucleotides read TGTGCCAGCAGCCAAGAAGGCAGGGCCACCTCCTACGAGCAGTACTTC.

In this sample, this clonotype turned up many times. V is TRBV5-1 and J is TRBJ2-1; TRBD1 matches 10 bases. Germline V gives CDR1 SGHRS, CDR2 YFSETQ. The J segment lost 7 bases and the V segment lost 4 bases, leaving 11 bases of the junction unmatched. The length of the CDR3 is 16 residues. CDR3 nucleotides: TGCGCCAGCAGCAGGACTCCGGGGACAGGGGTAAATGAGCAGTTCTTC. Translated, it gives CASSRTPGTGVNEQFF.

A note on this clonotype: It may be a read error: a sequence one base away is much more abundant. The CDR3 protein is CASSAPRRADTQYF. DNA of the CDR3: TGTGCCAGCAGCGCTCCCCGGAGGGCAGATACGCAGTATTTT. The V gene is TRBV25-1, the J gene TRBJ2-3; D might be TRBD2 (6 bases). The CDR3 totals 14 residues. V dropped 6 bases and J dropped 4 bases, with 14 bases sitting between them. Germline CDR1 is MGHDK and CDR2 is SYGVNS.

The table lists this clonotype with a count of one. The chain combines TRBV7-2 with TRBJ1-3; D gene uncertain. V was cut by 10 bases and J by 3 bases, with 19 bases left in between. Germline values: CDR1 SGHTA, CDR2 FQGNSA. CDR3 length equals 15 residues. CDR3 residues: CATDEWDGVGNTIYF. As DNA, the CDR3 is TGTGCCACCGATGAGTGGGATGGGGTTGGAAACACCATATATTTT.

To note about this clonotype: One end of the junction is discordant with germline, which a read error may explain. The DNA of the CDR3 is TGTGCCACCAGTGATTCCACAGGGGCATACTCAGATATGCAGTATTTT. It is translated as CATSDSTGAYSDMQYF. The chain uses TRBV24-1 and TRBJ2-3; TRBD1 matches 7 bases. Germline V gene data show CDR1 as KGHDR and CDR2 as SFDVKD. This CDR3 comprises 16 residues.

There are a few counts of this clonotype. The genes are TRBV28 and TRBJ2-1; D might be TRBD1 (6 bases). Germline values: CDR1 MDHEN, CDR2 SYDVKM. The V and J ends lost 4 bases and 7 bases respectively, with 14 bases between them. The length of the CDR3 is 14 residues. CDR3 protein: CASSSPQGSNEQFF. The CDR3, as DNA: TGTGCCAGCAGTTCCCCACAGGGTTCTAATGAGCAGTTCTTC.

This chain joins TRBV7-2 and TRBJ2-1; TRBD2 matches at 11 bases. The J segment lost 15 bases and the V segment lost 5 bases, leaving 6 bases of the junction unmatched. CDR3 length equals 12 residues. Germline CDR1 SGHTA, CDR2 FQGNSA. The DNA of the CDR3 is TGTGCCAGCAGCCCTCTAGCGGGAGGACGGTTCTTC. This sequence encodes CASSPLAGGRFF.

This clonotype showed up many times. The chain carries TRBV6-5 and TRBJ1-6; D not resolved. Germline CDR1 is MNHEY and CDR2 is SVGAGI. With 0 bases removed from V and 6 bases from J, the gap between germline ends came to 3 bases. The CDR3 spans 13 residues. The CDR3 loop is CASSYSGNSPLHF. The CDR3 coding sequence is TGTGCCAGCAGTTACTCGGGTAATTCACCCCTCCACTTT.